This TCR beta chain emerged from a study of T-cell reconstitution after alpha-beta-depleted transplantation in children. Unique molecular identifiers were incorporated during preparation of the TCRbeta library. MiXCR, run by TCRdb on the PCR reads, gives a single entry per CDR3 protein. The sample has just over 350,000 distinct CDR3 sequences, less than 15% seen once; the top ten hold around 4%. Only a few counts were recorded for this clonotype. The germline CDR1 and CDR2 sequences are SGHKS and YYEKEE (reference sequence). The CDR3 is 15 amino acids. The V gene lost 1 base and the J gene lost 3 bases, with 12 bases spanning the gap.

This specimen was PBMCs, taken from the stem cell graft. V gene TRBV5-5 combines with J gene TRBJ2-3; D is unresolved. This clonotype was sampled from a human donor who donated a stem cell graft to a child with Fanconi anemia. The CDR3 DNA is TGTGCCAGCAGCTTGATGCTAGAATCGACAGATACGCAGTATTTT. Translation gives CASSLMLESTDTQYF. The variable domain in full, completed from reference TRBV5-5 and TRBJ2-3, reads DAGVTQSPTHLIKTRGQQVTLRCSPISGHKSVSWYQQVLGQGPQFIFQYYEKEERGRGNFPDRFSARQFPNYSSELNVNALLLGDSALYLCASSLMLESTDTQYFGPGTRLTVL.